This T cell receptor (beta chain) was profiled in a study of neurological immune-mediated disorders. Whole-study results and caveats: Private repertoires in all groups were suggested by the absence of shared CDR3 amino acid sequences among expanded clones across subjects.

Time point indicated: longitudinal time-point 3. For the unsorted libraries, 2 million PBMCs stored at -80 C served as input. This clonotype has ten or more counts. As yet, its antigen is unknown. Synthesis of cDNA used 5'RACE (with 10-nucleotide random UMIs). Using its own MiXCR run on the 5' RACE reads, TCRdb lists one record per CDR3 protein. The table has about 84,000 distinct CDR3 sequences, 4.3% seen once. This CDR3 comprises 16 residues. Germline CDR1 and CDR2: SGHVS and FQNEAQ. V was cut by 7 bases and J by 3 bases, with 16 bases left in between. The origin of this receptor is a woman aged 60-75 years with multiple sclerosis. Sample: PBMCs. The genes are TRBV7-8 and TRBJ2-6; possibly TRBD1 for D (5 bases). The CDR3: CASNTDSSGGANVLTF. CDR3 DNA: TGTGCCAGCAACACCGACAGTTCAGGTGGGGCCAACGTCCTGACTTTC.